This entry lists 3 T cell receptor beta chains sequenced from one sample in a study of T cell repertoires in cytomegalovirus infection. TCRdb re-called the reads with MiXCR, one entry per CDR3 protein. The sample yields hundreds of thousands of distinct CDR3 sequences, about 42% seen once. Antigens for these TCRs are unknown. Sequenced here: cultured PBMCs, sampled from culture after CMV antigen stimulation. The source of these receptors is a human donor in good health (CMV status not recorded). Some clones in this sample may be carry-over from other donors' samples.

The V and J genes are TRBV7-9 and TRBJ2-7; a possible D gene is TRBD2 (6 bases). This CDR3 is 14 amino acids long. Germline V lookup: CDR1 SEHNR, CDR2 FQNEAQ (reference sequence). The V end was cut by 5 bases, the J end by 5 bases, with 16 bases between. CDR3 in amino acids: CASSPLERGNEQYF. The CDR3, as DNA: TGTGCCAGCAGCCCGCTTGAACGGGGGAACGAGCAGTACTTC.

This clonotype was observed a handful of times. The chain is built from TRBV6-1 and TRBJ1-6; D uncertain. The CDR3 runs 16 residues. In germline, CDR1 is MNHNS, CDR2 SASEGT. Deletions cut 1 base from V and 2 bases from J, with 9 bases between. The CDR3 loop reads CASSEGSGTYNSPLHF. CDR3 nucleotide sequence: TGTGCCAGCAGTGAAGGGTCCGGAACCTATAATTCACCCCTCCACTTT.

This clonotype has just a few counts. The genes are TRBV7-9 and TRBJ2-4, with TRBD1 matching 8 bases. V trimming: 5 bases; J trimming: 2 bases; junction bases outside the gene matches: 8. The CDR3 extends over 16 amino acids. The germline CDR1 and CDR2 sequences are SEHNR and FQNEAQ (reference sequence). CDR3 in DNA: TGTGCCAGCAGCCGCAGGGGGCTCGAATCCAAAAACATTCAGTACTTC. Encoded protein: CASSRRGLESKNIQYF.